This TCR beta chain was sequenced during a study of blood T cell repertoires in COVID-19 (dated by TCRdb to 2018 to 2020). A note on the overall study: Samples from collaborators originated in the United States, Italy and Spain and spanned both the acute and convalescent phases of COVID-19. Samples were obtained from the ongoing ImmuneRACE study (first 160 participants) and from 1,200 or so subjects provided by 6 global collaborators. The dataset comprised deeply sampled blood TCRbeta repertoires from subjects exposed to, actively infected with, or recovered from COVID-19. Where available, HLA class I and class II types were obtained from metadata supplied by the sample provider rather than from assay-based typing. The material from the prospective study consisted of cDNA or gDNA derived from T cells, B-cell-depleted T cells, or PBMCs. A freely available public database, intended as a resource for researchers studying the immune response to SARS-CoV-2, is where the repertoires were released. Sample metadata almost always included a de-identified subject ID, COVID-19 status, age in years and sex. General findings and caveats noted by the study authors: The quantity of clinical and demographic metadata differed by source and by participant and was supplied without curation.

This clone was detected only a few times. Its antigen is unknown. Base qualities are not at hand, and no much larger clone is one base apart. The CDR3, cysteine through phenylalanine, is 16 amino acids long. Left in the record is the CDR3 DNA by itself, 48 bases read in frame from the first base. Trimming takes 5 bases from V and 8 bases from J, and the germline ends sit 24 bases apart. CDR1 and CDR2, per the germline V gene (reference sequence), are SEHNR and FQNEAQ. TCRbeta CDR3 regions were amplified from genomic DNA using the immunoSEQ Assay, a bias-controlled multiplex PCR. As for the authors' bioinformatics: The number of nucleated cells in each sample was estimated by amplification of reference gene primers within the assay. To quantify the absolute abundance of each unique TCRbeta CDR3 rearrangement, sequence reads were collapsed and filtered. For each sample, productive Simpson clonality was calculated as the square root of Simpson's diversity index over productive rearrangements. As stored in TCRdb, this immuneACCESS dataset retains in-frame rearrangements with V and J assigned. A fraction of the clones does not appear; measured against another copy, unresolved V genes explain less than half of the discrepancy, and the remainder lacks a known reason. That table is the source of V, J and clone size, and D and trimming were worked out from the DNA. For this sample the table gives around 99,000 clones, of which roughly 80% were detected only once. The top ten clonotypes cover roughly 4% of the sample.

Collaborating institutions collected whole blood in K2EDTA tubes following their own protocols. Collaborator samples were shipped for TCRbeta analysis as frozen whole blood, isolated PBMCs, or DNA extracted from either sample type. The receptor was derived from a human donor in a cohort sampled during active or convalescent COVID-19. The source material was peripheral blood. Recombination connected TRBV7-9 to TRBJ1-2; the best D guess is TRBD1, with 5 bases matching. The DNA sequence follows: TGTGCCAGCAGCGCCCATGGGGCAGCACGAAGTTTGGGCTACACCTTC. This is translated as CASSAHGAARSLGYTF.